One and the same sample provided the 27 T cell receptor beta chains below, sequenced in a study of blood T cell repertoires in COVID-19. This table comes from immunoSEQ multiplex PCR, and its TCRdb copy is limited to in-frame clones, with some not included. The sample has about 260,000 clones; around 93% are singletons. The material sequenced was PBMCs or T cells enriched from blood (not recorded which). These receptors all come from a man aged 35 to 55 who had been exposed to COVID-19.

V is TRBV5-1 and J is TRBJ1-2; the D gene is possibly TRBD1 (5 bases). Trimming pared 4 bases from V and 6 bases from J, leaving 19 bases between. This CDR3 region has 15 residues. Germline V lookup: CDR1 SGHRS, CDR2 YFSETQ. For the CDR3, the DNA is TGCGCCAGCAGCCCTGTATTTCAGGGAGGCAATGGCTACACCTTC. Its translation is CASSPVFQGGNGYTF.

The chain links TRBV11-2 to TRBJ2-2; a possible D gene is TRBD2 (7 bases). V lost 4 bases and J 5 bases, leaving 11 bases between the germline ends. The CDR3 length is 14 residues. Germline lookup yields CDR1 SGHAT and CDR2 FQNNGV. CDR3 region: CASSYEGGTGELFF. CDR3 coding DNA: TGTGCCAGCAGCTACGAGGGGGGGACCGGGGAGCTGTTTTTT. Filled out from reference TRBV11-2 and TRBJ2-2, the complete variable domain reads EAGVAQSPRYKIIEKRQSVAFWCNPISGHATLYWYQQILGQGPKLLIQFQNNGVVDDSQLPKDRFSAERLKGVDSTLKIQPAKLEDSAVYLCASSYEGGTGELFFGEGSRLTVL.

The genes are TRBV6-1 and TRBJ2-3; tentative D call: TRBD1 (5 bases). CDR1 is MNHNS, CDR2 SASEGT, per germline. The ends were cut back, 2 bases at V and 3 bases at J, with 12 bases in the middle. This CDR3 is 15 amino acids long. The CDR3 sequence is CASSESGFGTDTQYF. CDR3 DNA sequence: TGTGCCAGCAGTGAATCAGGGTTCGGAACAGATACGCAGTATTTT.

V gene TRBV3-1 (or the pseudogene TRBV3-2) combines with J gene TRBJ2-7; 7 bases fit TRBD1. The CDR3 has 14 amino acids. Germline V gene sequence: CDR1 LGHDT, CDR2 YNNKEL (reference sequence). Trimming took 3 bases from V and 2 from J; bases not matched to a gene: 4. CDR3 sequence (DNA): TGTGCCAGCAGCCAGCCGGGACAGCCCTACGAGCAGTACTTC. This gives the protein CASSQPGQPYEQYF.

This rearrangement joins TRBV28 to TRBJ1-2, with D perhaps matching TRBD1 (6 bases). The V and J ends lost 6 bases and 8 bases respectively, with 16 bases between them. Per germline, CDR1 MDHEN and CDR2 SYDVKM. The CDR3 totals 13 residues. The CDR3 coding sequence is TGTGCCAGCAGGTCCGGGACAAACGCGGGCTACACCTTC. It yields the protein CASRSGTNAGYTF.

The rearrangement uses TRBV12-5 and TRBJ2-2; 12 positions agree with TRBD1. This CDR3 is 18 amino acids long. Germline CDR1 LGHNT, CDR2 FRNRAP. With 5 bases clipped from V and 9 bases from J, the junction kept 16 bases outside the gene matches. In DNA form, the CDR3 reads TGTGCTAGTGGTGCTACTCCGGGACAGGGGGCGCTCAGGCGGGAGCTGTTTTTT. Translating it yields CASGATPGQGALRRELFF. Complete variable domain (other parts from reference TRBV12-5 and TRBJ2-2): DARVTQTPRHKVTEMGQEVTMRCQPILGHNTVFWYRQTMMQGLELLAYFRNRAPLDDSGMPKDRFSAEMPDATLATLKIQPSEPRDSAVYFCASGATPGQGALRRELFFGEGSRLTVL.

The genes are TRBV24-1 and TRBJ2-2; 8 bases fit TRBD2. In germline, CDR1 is KGHDR, CDR2 SFDVKD. The V and J ends lost 5 bases and 7 bases, in that order; junction bases with no gene match: 5. CDR3 length: 14 amino acids. CDR3 protein: CATSVGLAGGELFF. CDR3 DNA sequence: TGTGCCACCAGTGTTGGACTAGCAGGCGGGGAGCTGTTTTTT.

The rearrangement uses TRBV7-2 and TRBJ2-5; 10 positions agree with TRBD2. V gave up 2 bases and J gave up 0 bases; unmatched junction bases: 3. The CDR3 contains 16 residues. The germline V gene has CDR1 SGHTA and CDR2 FQGNSA. The CDR3 DNA reads as TGTGCCAGCAGCTTATTACTAGCGGGATACCAAGAGACCCAGTACTTC. Its translation is CASSLLLAGYQETQYF.

The V call is TRBV11-3, the J call TRBJ2-3; D is unresolved. CDR3 size: 11 residues. CDR1 SGHNT and CDR2 YENEEA come from the germline V gene. The V end was cut by 5 bases, the J end by 3 bases, with 3 bases between. The CDR3 reads CASSVTDTQYF. The CDR3 region has the DNA TGTGCCAGCAGCGTAACAGATACGCAGTATTTT. The variable domain in full, with the rest retrieved from reference TRBV11-3 and TRBJ2-3, is EAGVVQSPRYKIIEKKQPVAFWCNPISGHNTLYWYLQNLGQGPELLIRYENEEAVDDSQLPKDRFSAERLKGVDSTLKIQPAELGDSAVYLCASSVTDTQYFGPGTRLTVL.

Regarding this clone: This sample also contains other DNA sequences that code for the same CDR3. This chain joins TRBV5-1 and TRBJ2-7; 8 positions agree with TRBD1. Germline CDR1 is SGHRS and CDR2 is YFSETQ. The trim removed 0 bases at V and 1 base at J, leaving 0 bases unmatched. The CDR3 spans 14 residues. The CDR3, as DNA: TGCGCCAGCAGCTTGGGACAGGGGTCCTACGAGCAGTACTTC. Protein product: CASSLGQGSYEQYF.

The chain links TRBV5-1 to TRBJ2-1; a weak D match, TRBD2 (6 bases). The V and J ends lost 0 bases and 6 bases respectively, with 10 bases between them. There are 14 residues in the CDR3. Per germline, CDR1 SGHRS and CDR2 YFSETQ. The CDR3 nucleotides are TGCGCCAGCAGCTTGGCCACTAGCAGCAATGAGCAGTTCTTC. Amino acids: CASSLATSSNEQFF.

The rearrangement joins TRBV29-1 to TRBJ1-2, with 9 bases fitting TRBD1. The germline gives CDR1 SQVTM, CDR2 ANQGSEA. With V trimmed by 4 bases and J by 4 bases, 13 bases remained unmatched. The CDR3 totals 16 residues. The CDR3 loop reads CSVVRAPGQGIYGYTF. The DNA for the CDR3 is TGCAGCGTTGTTAGGGCCCCGGGACAGGGAATCTATGGCTACACCTTC. Full variable domain (rest looked up from reference TRBV29-1 and TRBJ1-2): SAVISQKPSRDICQRGTSLTIQCQVDSQVTMMFWYRQQPGQSLTLIATANQGSEATYESGFVIDKFPISRPNLTFSTLTVSNMSPEDSSIYLCSVVRAPGQGIYGYTFGSGTRLTVV.

This clone appeared once. CDR3 sequence (DNA): TGCAGTGCAGGGGACACTGAAGCTTTCTTT. Its protein is CSAGDTEAFF. The chain joins TRBV20-1 to TRBJ1-1, with a tentative D call TRBD1 (5 bases). The CDR3 totals 10 residues. From germline, CDR1 is DFQATT and CDR2 SNEGSKA (reference sequence). Between the trimmed V and J ends, which lost 6 bases and 3 bases, there was a span of 5 bases.

The V gene is TRBV9, the J gene TRBJ2-7, with 7 bases lining up with TRBD2. After removal of 2 bases from V and 6 bases from J, the junction contained 5 bases not matched to a gene. CDR1 is SGDLS and CDR2 is YYNGEE in the germline V gene. The CDR3 runs to 13 residues. CDR3 coding DNA: TGTGCCAGCAGCGTTCGGGGGGAGGCCGAGCAGTACTTC. As protein: CASSVRGEAEQYF.

This chain joins TRBV12-3 or TRBV12-4 and TRBJ1-2, with D hard to call. The CDR3 sequence is 13 residues long. Trimming took 3 bases from V and 5 from J, leaving 10 bases between them. The CDR3 DNA sequence: TGTGCCAGCAGTTTCTCGGTCTTATATGGCTACACCTTC. It codes for CASSFSVLYGYTF.

This clone was counted once. V and J are TRBV5-1 and TRBJ2-2; 10 bases agree with TRBD2. The CDR3 has 15 residues. Germline CDR1 reads SGHRS; CDR2 reads YFSETQ. Trimming removed 4 bases from V and 6 bases from J; junction bases left unmatched: 6. CDR3 coding DNA: TGCGCCAGCAGCGGGGCTAGCGGGAGCCCCGGGGAGCTGTTTTTT. This translates into CASSGASGSPGELFF.

The V call is TRBV7-6, the J call TRBJ2-3; no firm D call. The CDR3 covers 14 residues. Germline V CDR1 and CDR2: SGHVS, FNYEAQ. V gave up 5 bases and J gave up 1 base, with 10 bases separating them. Here the CDR3 DNA reads TGTGCCAGCAGCCCCGCAGAGGGCACAGATACGCAGTATTTT. This encodes CASSPAEGTDTQYF.

This sequence joins TRBV3-1 (or the pseudogene TRBV3-2) and TRBJ1-2, with 10 nucleotides matching TRBD1. Germline CDR1 and CDR2: LGHDT and YNNKEL (reference sequence). The V gene end was trimmed by 3 bases and the J gene end by 3 bases; junction bases not matched to a gene: 7. The CDR3 is 16 residues long. CDR3 sequence (DNA): TGTGCCAGCAGCCAGACCTCCGGGACAGGGGACTATGGCTACACCTTC. This gives the protein CASSQTSGTGDYGYTF.

V is TRBV28 and J is TRBJ1-4; D unresolved. From germline, CDR1 is MDHEN and CDR2 SYDVKM. The V and J ends lost 5 bases and 2 bases respectively, with 12 bases between them. This CDR3 region has 15 residues. This CDR3 is CASSPHLSTNEKLFF. DNA for the CDR3: TGTGCCAGCAGTCCCCACTTATCGACTAATGAAAAACTGTTTTTT.

This chain uses TRBV7-2 with TRBJ2-4; D is perhaps TRBD1 (5 bases). V was shortened by 5 bases and J by 0 bases, with 17 bases between the two germline ends. This CDR3 region has 17 residues. CDR1 SGHTA and CDR2 FQGNSA come from the germline V gene. CDR3 residues: CASSPTWGLIAKNIQYF. CDR3 DNA sequence: TGTGCCAGCAGCCCAACGTGGGGCCTCATAGCCAAAAACATTCAGTACTTC.

A single count supports this clone. The V and J genes are TRBV5-1 and TRBJ2-7; 11 nucleotides align to TRBD1. CDR1 SGHRS and CDR2 YFSETQ come from the germline V gene. The trim removed 6 bases at V and 4 bases at J, leaving 9 bases unmatched. The CDR3 has 15 residues. The CDR3 bases are TGCGCCAGCACTCTCCTGGGGACAGGGGGGTACGAGCAGTACTTC. Translated, it gives CASTLLGTGGYEQYF.

CDR3 nucleotide sequence: TGTGCCAGCAGCGCGTATAGCGGGAGAGAGACAGATACGCAGTATTTT. Translated, it gives CASSAYSGRETDTQYF. V gene TRBV9 combines with J gene TRBJ2-3, with 9 bases identical to TRBD2. The CDR3 is 16 amino acids. Trimming took 3 bases from V and 3 from J; bases not matched to a gene: 8. CDR1 and CDR2 (germline): SGDLS, YYNGEE.

This chain connects TRBV19 to TRBJ1-3; D unresolved. The CDR3 runs to 13 residues. Germline CDR1 is LNHDA and CDR2 is SQIVND (reference sequence). V was cut by 6 bases and J by 0 bases, with 6 bases left in between. The CDR3 bases are TGTGCCAGTAGCCGGGGCTCTGGAAACACCATATATTTT. Its translation: CASSRGSGNTIYF.

CDR3: CASSTHPIQGRSYNEQFF. In DNA form, the CDR3 reads TGTGCCAGCAGCACTCATCCTATACAGGGACGCTCCTACAATGAGCAGTTCTTC. J is TRBJ2-1 and V is TRBV7-9; TRBD1 is a possible D gene (6 bases). The CDR3 sequence is 18 residues long. Trimming stripped 5 bases from V and 0 bases from J, with 20 bases between. Germline CDR1 and CDR2: SEHNR and FQNEAQ (reference sequence).

The chain combines TRBV20-1 with TRBJ2-5, with unresolved D. Trimming removed 3 bases at V and 2 bases at J, with 10 bases between. CDR1 and CDR2 (germline): DFQATT, SNEGSKA (reference sequence). The length of the CDR3 is 13 residues. This CDR3 reads CSASGQIQETQYF. DNA of the CDR3: TGCAGTGCTAGTGGCCAGATACAAGAGACCCAGTACTTC.

This rearrangement joins TRBV6-4 to TRBJ2-3; 8 bases are a match to TRBD2. V shed 3 bases and J 1 base; nucleotides not matched to a gene: 0. The CDR3 has 14 amino acids. Germline lookup yields CDR1 MRHNA and CDR2 SNTAGT. The CDR3 protein is CASSELAGTDTQYF. CDR3 DNA: TGTGCCAGCAGTGAACTAGCGGGCACAGATACGCAGTATTTT.

V and J are TRBV2 and TRBJ2-1, with D possibly matching TRBD1 (5 bases). The length of the CDR3 is 17 residues. Trimming took off 3 bases at V and 0 bases at J, with 15 bases between the two ends. The germline V gene has CDR1 SNHLY and CDR2 FYNNEI. In DNA form, the CDR3 reads TGTGCCAGCAGTGACGCAGACAGATACTCCTCCTACAATGAGCAGTTCTTC. Residues: CASSDADRYSSYNEQFF.